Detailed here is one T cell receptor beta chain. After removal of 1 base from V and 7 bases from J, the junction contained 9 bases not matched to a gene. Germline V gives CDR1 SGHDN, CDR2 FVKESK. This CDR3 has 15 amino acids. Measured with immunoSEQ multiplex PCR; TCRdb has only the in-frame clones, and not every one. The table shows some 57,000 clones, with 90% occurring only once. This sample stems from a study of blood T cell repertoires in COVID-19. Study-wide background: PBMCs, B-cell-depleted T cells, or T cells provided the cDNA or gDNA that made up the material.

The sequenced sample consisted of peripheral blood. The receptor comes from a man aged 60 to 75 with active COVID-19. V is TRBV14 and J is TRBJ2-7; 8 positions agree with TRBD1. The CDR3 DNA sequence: TGTGCCAGCAGCCAAGCTATTGGACAGGGCGTAGAGCAGTACTTC. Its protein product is CASSQAIGQGVEQYF.